The clone carrying this T cell receptor beta chain was seen a handful of times. The data are from a study of blood T cell repertoires in COVID-19. In the original analysis: Using reference gene primer amplification, nucleated cell counts were estimated. The method was immunoSEQ multiplex PCR; TCRdb's version includes in-frame clones alone and lacks a portion of them. That table supplies the V and J calls and clone size; D and trimming were determined from the DNA. The sample holds 210,000 or so clones, around nine tenths seen once. Per germline, CDR1 MGHRA and CDR2 YSYEKL. CDR3 length equals 17 residues. V was trimmed by 0 bases and J by 0 bases, leaving 12 bases between them.

The sample taken for sequencing was peripheral blood. The rearrangement links TRBV4-1 to TRBJ1-5; D is uncertain. This clonotype originated in a woman in her thirties or forties with acute or convalescent COVID-19. The chain's CDR3 is CASSQDQPYYSNQPQHF. The CDR3 DNA reads as TGCGCCAGCAGCCAAGATCAACCTTACTATAGCAATCAGCCCCAGCATTTT.